Sequencing of this TCR beta chain was carried out in a study of blood T cell repertoires in COVID-19. This table comes from immunoSEQ multiplex PCR, and its TCRdb copy is limited to in-frame clones, with some not included. The sample records 200,000 to 300,000 clones, roughly 91% being singletons. Cohort assignment relied on participant-reported clinical history. The V gene lost 5 bases and the J gene lost 1 base, with 7 bases spanning the gap. Per the germline V gene, CDR1 is KGHDR and CDR2 is SFDVKD. The CDR3 has 13 residues. The sample comprised PBMCs or T cells enriched from blood (not recorded which). The chain couples TRBV24-1 to TRBJ1-2; D unclear. This clonotype was obtained from a woman in her twenties or thirties who had recovered from COVID-19. The CDR3 sequence: CATSARSNYGYTF. Written as DNA, the CDR3 is TGTGCCACCAGTGCCCGCAGTAACTATGGCTACACCTTC.